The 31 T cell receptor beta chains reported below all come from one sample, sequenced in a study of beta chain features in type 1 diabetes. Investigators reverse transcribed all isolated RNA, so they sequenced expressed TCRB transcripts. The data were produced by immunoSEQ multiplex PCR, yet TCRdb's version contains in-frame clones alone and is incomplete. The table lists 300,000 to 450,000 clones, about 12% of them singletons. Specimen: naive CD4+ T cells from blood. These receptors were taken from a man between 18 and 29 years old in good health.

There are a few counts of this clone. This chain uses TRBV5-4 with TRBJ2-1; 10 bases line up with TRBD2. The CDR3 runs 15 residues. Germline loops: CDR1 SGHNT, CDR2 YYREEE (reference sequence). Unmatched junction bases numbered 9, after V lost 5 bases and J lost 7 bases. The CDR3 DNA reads TGTGCCAGCAGTTCAGCGGGGGGGGATTTTAATGAGCAGTTCTTC. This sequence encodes CASSSAGGDFNEQFF.

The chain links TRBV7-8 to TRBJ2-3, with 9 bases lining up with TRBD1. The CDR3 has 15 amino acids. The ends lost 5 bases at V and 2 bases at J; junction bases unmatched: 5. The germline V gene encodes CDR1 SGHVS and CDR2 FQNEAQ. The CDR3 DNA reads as TGTGCCAGCAGCAACCGGGACAGGGTCACAGATACGCAGTATTTT. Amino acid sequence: CASSNRDRVTDTQYF.

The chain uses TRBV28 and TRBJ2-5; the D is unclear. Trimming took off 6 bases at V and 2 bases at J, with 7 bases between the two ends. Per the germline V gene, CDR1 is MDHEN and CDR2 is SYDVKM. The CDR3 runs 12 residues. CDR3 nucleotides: TGTGCCAGCAGCAACAGTCAAGAGACCCAGTACTTC. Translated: CASSNSQETQYF.

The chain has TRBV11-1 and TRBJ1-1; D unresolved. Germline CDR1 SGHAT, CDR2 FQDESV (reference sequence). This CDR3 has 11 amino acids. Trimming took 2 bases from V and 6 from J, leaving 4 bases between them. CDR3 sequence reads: CASSLQSEAFF. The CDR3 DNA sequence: TGTGCCAGCAGCTTACAGTCTGAAGCTTTCTTT.

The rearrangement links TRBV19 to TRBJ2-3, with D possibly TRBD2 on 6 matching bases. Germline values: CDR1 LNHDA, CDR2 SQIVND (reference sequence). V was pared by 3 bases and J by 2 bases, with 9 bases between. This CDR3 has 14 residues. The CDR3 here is CASSMGLPTDTQYF. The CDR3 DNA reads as TGTGCCAGTAGTATGGGACTTCCCACAGATACGCAGTATTTT.

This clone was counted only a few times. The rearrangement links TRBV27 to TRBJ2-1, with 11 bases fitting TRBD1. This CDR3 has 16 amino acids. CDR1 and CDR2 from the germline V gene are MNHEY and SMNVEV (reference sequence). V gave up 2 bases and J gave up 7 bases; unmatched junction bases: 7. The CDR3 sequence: CASSLRTGGAGNEQFF. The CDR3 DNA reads TGTGCCAGCAGTTTACGGACAGGGGGCGCCGGGAATGAGCAGTTCTTC.

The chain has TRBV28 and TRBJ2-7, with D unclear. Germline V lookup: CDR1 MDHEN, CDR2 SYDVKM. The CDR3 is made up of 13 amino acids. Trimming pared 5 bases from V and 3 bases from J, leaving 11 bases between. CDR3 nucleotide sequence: TGTGCCAGCAGTGCCCCATCAGGCTACGAGCAGTACTTC. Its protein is CASSAPSGYEQYF.

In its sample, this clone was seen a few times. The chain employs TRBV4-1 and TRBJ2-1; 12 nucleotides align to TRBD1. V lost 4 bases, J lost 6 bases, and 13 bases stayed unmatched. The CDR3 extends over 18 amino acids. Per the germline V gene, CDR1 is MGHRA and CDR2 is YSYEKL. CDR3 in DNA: TGCGCCAGCAGCCCCCTACATTGGCGGGACAGGGGGCTCAATGAGCAGTTCTTC. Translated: CASSPLHWRDRGLNEQFF.

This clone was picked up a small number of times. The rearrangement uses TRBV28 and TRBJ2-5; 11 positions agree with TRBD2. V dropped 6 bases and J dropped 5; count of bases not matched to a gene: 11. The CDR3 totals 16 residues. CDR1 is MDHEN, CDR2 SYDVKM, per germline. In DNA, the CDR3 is TGTGCCAGCAGCCCGGGACTAGCGGAGGGCGAGGAGACCCAGTACTTC. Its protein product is CASSPGLAEGEETQYF.

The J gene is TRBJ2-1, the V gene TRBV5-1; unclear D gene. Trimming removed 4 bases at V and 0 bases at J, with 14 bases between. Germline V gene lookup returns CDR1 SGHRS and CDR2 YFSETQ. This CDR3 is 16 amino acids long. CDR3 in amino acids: CASSLFLRSSYNEQFF. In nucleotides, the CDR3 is TGCGCCAGCAGCCTTTTTCTTAGGAGCTCCTACAATGAGCAGTTCTTC. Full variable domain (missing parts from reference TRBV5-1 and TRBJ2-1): KAGVTQTPRYLIKTRGQQVTLSCSPISGHRSVSWYQQTPGQGLQFLFEYFSETQRNKGNFPGRFSGRQFSNSRSEMNVSTLELGDSALYLCASSLFLRSSYNEQFFGPGTRLTVL.

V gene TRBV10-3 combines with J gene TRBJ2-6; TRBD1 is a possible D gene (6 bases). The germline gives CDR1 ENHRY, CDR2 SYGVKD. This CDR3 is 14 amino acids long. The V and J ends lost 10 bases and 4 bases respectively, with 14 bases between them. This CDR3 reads CATFTGSGANVLTF. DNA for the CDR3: TGTGCCACTTTTACAGGGTCGGGGGCCAACGTCCTGACTTTC.

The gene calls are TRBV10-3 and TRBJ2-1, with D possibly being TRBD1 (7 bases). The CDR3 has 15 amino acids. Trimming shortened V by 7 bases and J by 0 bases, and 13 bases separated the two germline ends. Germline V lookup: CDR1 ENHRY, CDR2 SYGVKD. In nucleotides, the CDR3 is TGTGCCATCAACGACAGGGAGGTCTCCTACAATGAGCAGTTCTTC. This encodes CAINDREVSYNEQFF.

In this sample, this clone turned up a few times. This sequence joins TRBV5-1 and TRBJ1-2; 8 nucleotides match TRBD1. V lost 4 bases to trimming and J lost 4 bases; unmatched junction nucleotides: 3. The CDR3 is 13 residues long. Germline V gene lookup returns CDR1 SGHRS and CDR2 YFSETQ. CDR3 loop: CASSDGTGYGYTF. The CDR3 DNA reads TGCGCCAGCAGCGACGGGACAGGCTATGGCTACACCTTC.

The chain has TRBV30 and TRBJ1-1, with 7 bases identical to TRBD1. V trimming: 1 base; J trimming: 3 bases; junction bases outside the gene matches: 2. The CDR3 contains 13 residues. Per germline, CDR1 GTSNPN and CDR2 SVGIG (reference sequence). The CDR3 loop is CAWSADRDTEAFF. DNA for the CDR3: TGTGCCTGGAGTGCCGACAGGGACACTGAAGCTTTCTTT. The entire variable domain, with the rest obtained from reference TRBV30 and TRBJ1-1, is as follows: SQTIHQWPATLVQPVGSPLSLECTVEGTSNPNLYWYRQAAGRGLQLLFYSVGIGQISSEVPQNLSASRPQDRQFILSSKKLLLSDSGFYLCAWSADRDTEAFFGQGTRLTVV.

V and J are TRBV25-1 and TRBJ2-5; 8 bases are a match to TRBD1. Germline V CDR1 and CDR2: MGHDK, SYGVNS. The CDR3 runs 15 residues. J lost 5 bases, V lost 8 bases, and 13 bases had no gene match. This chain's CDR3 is CASSQGEGARETQYF. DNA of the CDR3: TGTGCCAGCTCACAGGGGGAAGGGGCTCGGGAGACCCAGTACTTC.

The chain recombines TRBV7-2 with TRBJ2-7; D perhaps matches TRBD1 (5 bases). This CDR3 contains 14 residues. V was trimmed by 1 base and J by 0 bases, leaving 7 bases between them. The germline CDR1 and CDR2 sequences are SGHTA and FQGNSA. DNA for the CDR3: TGTGCCAGCAGCTTAGTAGGGGACTCCTACGAGCAGTACTTC. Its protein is CASSLVGDSYEQYF.

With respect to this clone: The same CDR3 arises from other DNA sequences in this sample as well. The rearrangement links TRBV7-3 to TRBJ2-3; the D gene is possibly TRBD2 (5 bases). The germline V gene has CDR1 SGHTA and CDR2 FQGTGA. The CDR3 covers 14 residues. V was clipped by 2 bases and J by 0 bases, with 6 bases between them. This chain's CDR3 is CASSLAGSTDTQYF. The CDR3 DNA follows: TGTGCCAGCAGCTTAGCGGGTAGCACAGATACGCAGTATTTT.

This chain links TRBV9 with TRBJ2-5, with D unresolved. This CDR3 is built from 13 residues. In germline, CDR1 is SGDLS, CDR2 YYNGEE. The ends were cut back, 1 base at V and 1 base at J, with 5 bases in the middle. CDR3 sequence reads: CASSVSPQETQYF. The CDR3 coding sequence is TGTGCCAGCAGCGTATCTCCCCAAGAGACCCAGTACTTC.

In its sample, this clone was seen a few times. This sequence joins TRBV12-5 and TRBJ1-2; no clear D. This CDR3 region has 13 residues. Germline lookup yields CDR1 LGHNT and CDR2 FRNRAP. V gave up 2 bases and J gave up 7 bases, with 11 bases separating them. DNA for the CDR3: TGTGCTAGTGGTTTGAGTCGTTGGCTTGGCTACACCTTC. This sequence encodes CASGLSRWLGYTF.

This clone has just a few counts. In nucleotides, the CDR3 is TGTGCCAGCACCCTGGACAGGGCCTCTGGTTCACCCCTCCACTTT. Its protein is CASTLDRASGSPLHF. The chain has TRBV6-6 and TRBJ1-6; TRBD1 matches at 8 bases. Germline CDR1 MNHNY, CDR2 SVGAGI (reference sequence). V trimming: 7 bases; J trimming: 9 bases; junction bases outside the gene matches: 11. The CDR3 loop spans 15 amino acids.

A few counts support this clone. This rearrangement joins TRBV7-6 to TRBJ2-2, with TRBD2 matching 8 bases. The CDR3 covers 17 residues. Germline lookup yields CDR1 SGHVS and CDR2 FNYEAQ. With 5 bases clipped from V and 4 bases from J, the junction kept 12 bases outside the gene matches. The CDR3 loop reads CASSPRGGRLLTGELFF. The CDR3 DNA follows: TGTGCCAGCAGCCCCCGGGGGGGGAGACTTCTCACCGGGGAGCTGTTTTTT.

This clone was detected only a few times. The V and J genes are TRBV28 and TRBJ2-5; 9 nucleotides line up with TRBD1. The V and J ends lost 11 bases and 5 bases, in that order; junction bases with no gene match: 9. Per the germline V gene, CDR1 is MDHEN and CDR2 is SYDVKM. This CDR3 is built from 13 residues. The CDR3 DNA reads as TGTGCCTCACAGGGGGCAGTATGGGAGACCCAGTACTTC. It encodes CASQGAVWETQYF.

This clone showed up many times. The CDR3 bases are TGTGCCAGCAGCCGGGACAGCTATGGCTACACCTTC. Protein sequence: CASSRDSYGYTF. This chain links TRBV9 with TRBJ1-2; 7 bases map to TRBD1. The ends lost 4 bases at V and 4 bases at J; junction bases unmatched: 1. Germline V CDR1 and CDR2: SGDLS, YYNGEE. The CDR3 extends over 12 amino acids. Together with reference TRBV9 and TRBJ1-2, the CDR3 gives the full variable domain: DSGVTQTPKHLITATGQRVTLRCSPRSGDLSVYWYQQSLDQGLQFLIQYYNGEERAKGNILERFSAQQFPDLHSELNLSSLELGDSALYFCASSRDSYGYTFGSGTRLTVV.

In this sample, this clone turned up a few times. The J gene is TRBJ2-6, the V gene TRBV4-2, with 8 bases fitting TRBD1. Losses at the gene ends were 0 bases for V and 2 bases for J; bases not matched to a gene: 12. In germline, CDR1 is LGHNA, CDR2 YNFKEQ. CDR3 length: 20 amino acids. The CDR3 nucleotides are TGTGCCAGCAGCCAAGATGGGCCACAGGGGGTCTCCCCTGGGGCCAACGTCCTGACTTTC. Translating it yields CASSQDGPQGVSPGANVLTF.

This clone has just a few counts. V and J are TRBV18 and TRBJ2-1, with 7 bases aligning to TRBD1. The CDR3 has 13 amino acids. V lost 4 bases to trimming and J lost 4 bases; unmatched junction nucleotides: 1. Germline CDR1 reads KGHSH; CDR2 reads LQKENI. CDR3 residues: CASSLTGYNEQFF. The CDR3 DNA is TGTGCCAGCTCACTGACAGGGTACAATGAGCAGTTCTTC.

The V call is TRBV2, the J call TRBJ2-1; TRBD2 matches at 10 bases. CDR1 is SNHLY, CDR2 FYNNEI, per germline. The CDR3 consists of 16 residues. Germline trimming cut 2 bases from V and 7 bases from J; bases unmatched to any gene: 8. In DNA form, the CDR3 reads TGTGCCAGCAGTGAAAGCGGGAGGGCATCCGGGAATGAGCAGTTCTTC. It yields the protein CASSESGRASGNEQFF.

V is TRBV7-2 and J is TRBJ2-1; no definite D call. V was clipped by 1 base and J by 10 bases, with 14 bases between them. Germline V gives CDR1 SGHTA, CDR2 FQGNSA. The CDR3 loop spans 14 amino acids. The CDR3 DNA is TGTGCCAGCAGCTTAGTAGGTTCGAGCGACGAGCAGTTCTTC. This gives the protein CASSLVGSSDEQFF.

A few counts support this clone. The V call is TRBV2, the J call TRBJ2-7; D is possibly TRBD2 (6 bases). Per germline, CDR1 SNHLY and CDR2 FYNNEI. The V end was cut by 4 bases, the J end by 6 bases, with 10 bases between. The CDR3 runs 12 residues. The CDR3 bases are TGTGCCAGCAGTGGGGGAGGAGGCGAGCAGTACTTC. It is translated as CASSGGGGEQYF. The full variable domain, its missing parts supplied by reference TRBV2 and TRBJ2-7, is EPEVTQTPSHQVTQMGQEVILRCVPISNHLYFYWYRQILGQKVEFLVSFYNNEISEKSEIFDDQFSVERPDGSNFTLKIRSTKLEDSAMYFCASSGGGGEQYFGPGTRLTVT.

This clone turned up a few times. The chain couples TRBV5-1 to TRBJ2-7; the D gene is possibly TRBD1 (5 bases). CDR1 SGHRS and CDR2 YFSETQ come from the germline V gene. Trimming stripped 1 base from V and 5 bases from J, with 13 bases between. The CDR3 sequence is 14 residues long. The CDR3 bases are TGCGCCAGCAGCTTGCTACAGGCTGGGGACGAGCAGTACTTC. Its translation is CASSLLQAGDEQYF.

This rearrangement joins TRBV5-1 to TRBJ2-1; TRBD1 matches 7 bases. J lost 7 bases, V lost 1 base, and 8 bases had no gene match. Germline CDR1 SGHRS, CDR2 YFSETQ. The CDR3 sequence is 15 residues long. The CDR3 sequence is CASSLLGTENNEQFF. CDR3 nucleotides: TGCGCCAGCAGCTTGCTGGGGACAGAAAATAATGAGCAGTTCTTC.

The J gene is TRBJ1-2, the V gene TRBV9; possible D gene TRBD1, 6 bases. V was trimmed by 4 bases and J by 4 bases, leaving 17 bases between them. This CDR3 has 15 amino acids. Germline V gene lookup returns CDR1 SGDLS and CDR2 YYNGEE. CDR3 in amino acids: CASSPERGKLYGYTF. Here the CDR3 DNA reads TGTGCCAGCAGCCCCGAAAGGGGGAAGCTCTATGGCTACACCTTC.